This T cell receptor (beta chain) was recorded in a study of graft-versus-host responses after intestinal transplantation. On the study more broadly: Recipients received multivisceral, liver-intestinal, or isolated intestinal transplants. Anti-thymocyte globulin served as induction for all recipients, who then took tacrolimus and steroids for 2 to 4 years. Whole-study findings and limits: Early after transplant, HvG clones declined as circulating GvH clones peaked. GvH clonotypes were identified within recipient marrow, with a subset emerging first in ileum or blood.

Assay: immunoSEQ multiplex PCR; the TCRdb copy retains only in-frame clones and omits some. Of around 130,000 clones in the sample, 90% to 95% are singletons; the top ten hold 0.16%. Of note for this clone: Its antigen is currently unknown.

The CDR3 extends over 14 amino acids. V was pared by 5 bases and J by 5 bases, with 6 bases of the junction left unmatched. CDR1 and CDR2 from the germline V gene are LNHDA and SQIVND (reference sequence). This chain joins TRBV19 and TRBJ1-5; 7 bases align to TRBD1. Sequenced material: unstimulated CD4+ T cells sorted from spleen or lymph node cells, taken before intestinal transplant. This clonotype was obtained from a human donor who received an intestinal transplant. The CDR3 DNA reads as TGTGCCAGTAGTTTTGGACAGGATCATCAGCCCCAGCATTTT. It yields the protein CASSFGQDHQPQHF.